The 10 T cell receptor beta chains below were found in one sample sequenced in a study of T cell repertoires in cytomegalovirus infection. TCRdb reprocessed the reads via MiXCR and lists one record per CDR3 protein. The sample comprises 480,000 or so distinct CDR3 sequences, approximately 10% of which are singletons, and roughly 10% rests with the top ten. Sequenced input: PBMCs. The receptors originated from a human donor in good health (CMV status not recorded). Some clones in this sample may be carry-over from other donors' samples.

This clonotype showed up many times. V is TRBV5-6 and J is TRBJ2-7; D remains ambiguous. Germline V lookup: CDR1 SGHDT, CDR2 YYEEEE. CDR3 length: 14 amino acids. Trimming stripped 0 bases from V and 2 bases from J, with 9 bases between. CDR3 loop: CASSLVADTYEQYF. The CDR3 DNA follows: TGTGCCAGCAGCTTGGTGGCAGATACCTACGAGCAGTACTTC.

The sample holds a few counts of this clonotype. This rearrangement joins TRBV29-1 to TRBJ1-3; D gene ambiguous. This CDR3 is built from 12 residues. Germline lookup yields CDR1 SQVTM and CDR2 ANQGSEA. The V end lost 1 base, the J end lost 4 bases, and 5 bases lay between the germline ends. The CDR3 sequence is CSVEVAGNTIYF. CDR3 sequence (DNA): TGCAGCGTTGAAGTAGCCGGAAACACCATATATTTT.

This clonotype showed up many times. The chain couples TRBV10-3 to TRBJ1-2; perhaps TRBD1 as D (6 bases). Trimming cost V 7 bases and J 2 bases, with 11 bases left between them. The CDR3 runs to 13 residues. The germline V gene has CDR1 ENHRY and CDR2 SYGVKD. The CDR3 DNA reads as TGTGCCATCAATCGGGGGCAGAACTATGGCTACACCTTC. It codes for CAINRGQNYGYTF.

A few counts support this clonotype. The chain is built from TRBV24-1 and TRBJ1-1, with D perhaps matching TRBD1 (5 bases). The V end was cut by 5 bases, the J end by 6 bases, with 12 bases between. CDR1 is KGHDR, CDR2 SFDVKD, per germline. There are 13 residues in the CDR3. CDR3: CATSAAGTAEAFF. CDR3 bases: TGTGCCACCAGTGCCGCCGGGACGGCTGAAGCTTTCTTT.

At least ten counts were recorded for this clonotype. The V gene is TRBV7-6, the J gene TRBJ2-3, with D tentatively TRBD1 or TRBD2 (5 bases each). CDR3 length: 15 amino acids. Per the germline V gene, CDR1 is SGHVS and CDR2 is FNYEAQ. V was trimmed by 0 bases and J by 5 bases, leaving 12 bases between them. The CDR3 DNA reads TGTGCCAGCAGCTTAGCGGGGGTAGTGGGAGATACGCAGTATTTT. This codes for CASSLAGVVGDTQYF.

This clonotype was counted at least ten times. This chain uses TRBV5-6 with TRBJ2-3, with D perhaps matching TRBD2 (6 bases). Germline CDR1 is SGHDT and CDR2 is YYEEEE. V was trimmed by 1 base and J by 4 bases, leaving 16 bases between them. The CDR3 covers 16 residues. The CDR3 DNA reads TGTGCCAGCAGCTTGTTTTTTGCGGGGTCTCCAGATACGCAGTATTTT. The encoded protein is CASSLFFAGSPDTQYF.

The chain employs TRBV29-1 and TRBJ2-2; the D gene is possibly TRBD2 (5 bases). The ends were cut back, 3 bases at V and 1 base at J, with 9 bases in the middle. The CDR3 length is 14 residues. Germline CDR1 reads SQVTM; CDR2 reads ANQGSEA. In DNA, the CDR3 is TGCAGCGTTGAGCGGGCCCGGAACACCGGGGAGCTGTTTTTT. Translation: CSVERARNTGELFF.

The table lists this clonotype with many counts. CDR3 sequence (DNA): TGTGCCAGCAGCTTGGCCCGGCAGGGCGGCAATCAGCCCCAGCATTTT. Amino acid sequence: CASSLARQGGNQPQHF. The chain links TRBV5-6 to TRBJ1-5; possible D gene TRBD1, 5 bases. CDR3 length: 16 residues. Trimming left V 0 bases short and J 2 bases short, with 12 bases between. Germline CDR1 and CDR2: SGHDT and YYEEEE.

This clonotype was seen many times. The CDR3: CASSQGQGAYNEQFF. The DNA for the CDR3 is TGCGCCAGCAGCCAAGGACAGGGGGCGTACAATGAGCAGTTCTTC. The chain couples TRBV4-1 to TRBJ2-1, with 10 nucleotides matching TRBD1. This CDR3 region has 15 residues. Trimming cost V 1 base and J 4 bases; bases outside gene matches: 1. Germline CDR1 MGHRA, CDR2 YSYEKL.

The sample holds many counts of this clonotype. The genes are TRBV7-9 and TRBJ1-2; 7 bases align to TRBD1. Germline trimming cut 5 bases from V and 8 bases from J; bases unmatched to any gene: 8. In germline, CDR1 is SEHNR, CDR2 FQNEAQ (reference sequence). This CDR3 is built from 13 residues. The chain's CDR3 is CASSRDRAGGYTF. As DNA, the CDR3 is TGTGCCAGCAGCCGCGACAGGGCGGGGGGCTACACCTTC.